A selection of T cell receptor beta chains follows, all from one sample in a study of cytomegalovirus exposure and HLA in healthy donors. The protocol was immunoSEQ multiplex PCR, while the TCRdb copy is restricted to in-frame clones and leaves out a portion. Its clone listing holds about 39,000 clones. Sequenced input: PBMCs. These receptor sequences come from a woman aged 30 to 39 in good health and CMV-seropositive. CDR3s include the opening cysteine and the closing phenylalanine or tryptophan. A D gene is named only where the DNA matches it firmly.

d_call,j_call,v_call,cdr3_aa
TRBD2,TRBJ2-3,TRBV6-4,CASSEGASGGTDTQYF
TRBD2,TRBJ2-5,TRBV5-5,CASSLRLAGAHQETQYF
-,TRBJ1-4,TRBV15,CATSPDGQGWTNEKLFF
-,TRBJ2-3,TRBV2,CASITRGGSTDTQYF
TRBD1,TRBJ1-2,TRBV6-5,CASSYSLDRGGYTF
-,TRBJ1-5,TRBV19,CASSISKGGQDSNQPQHF
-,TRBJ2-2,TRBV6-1,CASSEGLAANTGELFF
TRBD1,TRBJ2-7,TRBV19,CASSAGRTGGSYEQYF
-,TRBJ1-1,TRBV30,CAWSWSEDGWTEAFF
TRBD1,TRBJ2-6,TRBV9,CASSQRTGGSGANVLTF
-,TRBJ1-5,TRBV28,CASSPRGDGNSNQPQHF
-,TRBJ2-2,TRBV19,CASSIRHSNTGELFF